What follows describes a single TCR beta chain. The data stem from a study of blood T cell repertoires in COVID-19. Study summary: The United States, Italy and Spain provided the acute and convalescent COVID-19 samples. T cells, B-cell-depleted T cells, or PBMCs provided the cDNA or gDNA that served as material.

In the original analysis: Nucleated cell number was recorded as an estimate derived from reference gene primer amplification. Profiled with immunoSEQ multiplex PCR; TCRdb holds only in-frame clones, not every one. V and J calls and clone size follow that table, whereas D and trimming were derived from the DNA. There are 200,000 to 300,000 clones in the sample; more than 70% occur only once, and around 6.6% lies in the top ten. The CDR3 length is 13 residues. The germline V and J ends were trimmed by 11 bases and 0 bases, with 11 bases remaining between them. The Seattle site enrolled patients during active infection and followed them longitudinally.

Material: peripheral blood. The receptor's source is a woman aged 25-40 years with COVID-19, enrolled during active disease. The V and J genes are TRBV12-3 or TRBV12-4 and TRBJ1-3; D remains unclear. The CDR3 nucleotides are TGTGCCGCGGACGGGGACTCTGGAAACACCATATATTTT. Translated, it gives CAADGDSGNTIYF.